This T cell receptor beta chain stems from a study of patients and donors after allogeneic stem cell transplantation. Germline assignment: CDR1 LNHDA and CDR2 SQIVND (reference sequence). The CDR3 extends over 14 amino acids. The ends were cut back, 6 bases at V and 4 bases at J, with 15 bases in the middle. One entry per CDR3 protein, called by TCRdb with MiXCR from the RT-PCR reads. There are 30,000 or so distinct CDR3 sequences in the sample; approximately 7% occur only once, and roughly 34% lies in the top ten. The TCR was taken from a human donor who was either an allogeneic HSCT recipient or a stem cell or donor lymphocyte infusion donor (not recorded which). It is not recorded whose cells these are; they may come from a transplant donor. What was sequenced was blood, either unsorted or a sorted T cell fraction (not recorded which). The rearrangement joins TRBV19 to TRBJ1-1; tentative D call: TRBD1 (6 bases). CDR3 nucleotides: TGTGCCAGTAGGGGGAAACAGGGAGGCACTGAAGCTTTCTTT. This encodes CASRGKQGGTEAFF.